Listed here are 8 T cell receptor beta chains from one sample, sequenced in a study of blood T cell repertoires in COVID-19. Only in-frame clones appear in the TCRdb table, and some are missing; sequencing was by immunoSEQ multiplex PCR. This table holds 650,000 to 800,000 clones, over 80% found once. The material sequenced was peripheral blood. These receptors originate from a young woman with acute or convalescent COVID-19.

This chain links TRBV5-1 with TRBJ1-2, with D possibly TRBD1 on 6 matching bases. CDR1 SGHRS and CDR2 YFSETQ come from the germline V gene. The length of the CDR3 is 17 residues. The V end was cut by 0 bases, the J end by 4 bases, with 19 bases between. CDR3 sequence (DNA): TGCGCCAGCAGCTTGGGTTCTCGGGACAAGGGATTCTATGGCTACACCTTC. This encodes CASSLGSRDKGFYGYTF.

The chain combines TRBV30 with TRBJ1-1; maybe TRBD1 (6 bases). This CDR3 spans 15 amino acids. Trimming shortened V by 4 bases and J by 1 base, and 16 bases separated the two germline ends. Germline CDR1 and CDR2: GTSNPN and SVGIG (reference sequence). CDR3 DNA: TGTGCCTGGAAACTGGACAGAACTAAGAACACTGAAGCTTTCTTT. It codes for CAWKLDRTKNTEAFF.

The chain employs TRBV5-5 and TRBJ2-3; TRBD1 matches 8 bases. Germline CDR1 and CDR2: SGHKS and YYEKEE (reference sequence). The junction had 4 bases not matched to a gene; V was cut back by 0 bases and J by 1 base. The CDR3 runs to 16 residues. The CDR3 spells CASSLVQGAGTDTQYF. The CDR3 DNA reads TGTGCCAGCAGCTTGGTGCAGGGGGCAGGCACAGATACGCAGTATTTT.

About this clone itself: Distinct nucleotide sequences in the sample also encode this CDR3. J is TRBJ1-2 and V is TRBV9, with TRBD1 as a possible D gene (6 bases). Germline CDR1 reads SGDLS; CDR2 reads YYNGEE. CDR3 length: 14 residues. Trimming removed 0 bases from V and 4 bases from J, with 10 bases in between. The CDR3: CASSVELGGYGYTF. The CDR3 DNA is TGTGCCAGCAGCGTAGAGTTAGGGGGCTATGGCTACACCTTC.

J is TRBJ2-2 and V is TRBV27, with a weak D call TRBD2 (5 bases). V gave up 2 bases and J gave up 7 bases, with 17 bases separating them. The CDR3 totals 16 residues. CDR1 is MNHEY, CDR2 SMNVEV, per germline (reference sequence). CDR3 DNA sequence: TGTGCCAGCAGTTTACTCGCTAGCTGGGCCTACGGGGAGCTGTTTTTT. Its protein is CASSLLASWAYGELFF.

V gene TRBV4-1 combines with J gene TRBJ2-6; D perhaps matches TRBD2 (7 bases). The CDR3 length is 17 residues. Trimming shortened V by 0 bases and J by 6 bases, and 15 bases separated the two germline ends. Germline CDR1 is MGHRA and CDR2 is YSYEKL. For the CDR3, the DNA is TGCGCCAGCAGCCAAGAGGAAGGGGGGGGAGCGGCCAACGTCCTGACTTTC. It yields the protein CASSQEEGGGAANVLTF.

The chain couples TRBV30 to TRBJ1-2; TRBD1 aligns across 7 bases. This CDR3 contains 16 residues. Germline CDR1 reads GTSNPN; CDR2 reads SVGIG (reference sequence). Unmatched junction bases numbered 11, after V lost 0 bases and J lost 4 bases. The CDR3 bases are TGTGCCTGGAGTGTAGGGGGGACAGCGACTTTCTATGGCTACACCTTC. Translation: CAWSVGGTATFYGYTF. Variable domain in full (rest from reference TRBV30 and TRBJ1-2): SQTIHQWPATLVQPVGSPLSLECTVEGTSNPNLYWYRQAAGRGLQLLFYSVGIGQISSEVPQNLSASRPQDRQFILSSKKLLLSDSGFYLCAWSVGGTATFYGYTFGSGTRLTVV.

The chain links TRBV5-1 to TRBJ2-2, with 15 bases lining up with TRBD2. Trimming took 3 bases from V and 9 from J; bases not matched to a gene: 12. CDR1 and CDR2 from the germline V gene are SGHRS and YFSETQ. The CDR3 is 18 residues long. CDR3 amino acids: CASSWGLAGGRMSRELFF. For the CDR3, the DNA is TGCGCCAGCAGCTGGGGACTAGCGGGGGGCCGGATGAGCAGGGAGCTGTTTTTT.